This paragraph covers one TCR beta chain sequence. The antigen is undetermined. This specimen belongs to a study of CD8+ T cells in alopecia areata. Notes on the study in general: Resident alphabeta T-cell populations of normal skin are likewise subject to sequencing in scalp samples.

Treatment denoted: oral pan-JAK inhibitor, 5-10 mg twice daily. Alopecia areata patients provided lesional scalp punch biopsies and peripheral blood. The authors extracted RNA and reverse transcribed it into cDNA as the sequencing template. Using immunoSEQ multiplex PCR, the repertoire was profiled, and TCRdb retains in-frame clones only, with some absent. The sample yields about 210,000 clones, more than 30% seen once. Losses at the gene ends were 4 bases for V and 4 bases for J; bases not matched to a gene: 4. The CDR3 has 14 residues. The germline gives CDR1 KGHSH, CDR2 LQKENI. The TCR originated in a human donor with alopecia areata. The material was CD4+ T cells sorted from blood, obtained at roughly week 30, from a patient treated with tofacitinib. This sequence joins TRBV18 and TRBJ1-3; 7 bases agree with TRBD1. CDR3 nucleotides: TGTGCCAGCTCACAGGACAGGTCGGGAAACACCATATATTTT. This codes for CASSQDRSGNTIYF.